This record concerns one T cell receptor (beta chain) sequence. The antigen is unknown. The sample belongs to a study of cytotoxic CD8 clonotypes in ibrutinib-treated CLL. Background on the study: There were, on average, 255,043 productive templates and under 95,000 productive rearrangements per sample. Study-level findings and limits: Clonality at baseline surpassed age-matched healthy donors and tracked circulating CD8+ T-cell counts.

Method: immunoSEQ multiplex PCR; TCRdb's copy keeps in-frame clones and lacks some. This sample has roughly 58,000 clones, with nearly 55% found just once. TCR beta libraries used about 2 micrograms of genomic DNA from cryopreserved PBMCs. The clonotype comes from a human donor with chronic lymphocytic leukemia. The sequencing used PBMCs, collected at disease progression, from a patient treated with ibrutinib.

The chain's CDR3 is CASRGTGTRSYEQYF. The CDR3 nucleotides read TGTGCCAGCAGGGGGACCGGGACTAGGTCCTACGAGCAGTACTTC. V usage is TRBV6-5 and J usage is TRBJ2-7, with 8 bases lining up with TRBD2. The CDR3 sequence is 15 residues long. Germline V lookup: CDR1 MNHEY, CDR2 SVGAGI. The J segment lost 1 base and the V segment lost 6 bases, leaving 8 bases of the junction unmatched.